These 29 T cell receptor beta chains were sequenced from one sample in a study of control samples from healthy donors and cancer patients. Clones were sequenced by immunoSEQ multiplex PCR, and TCRdb holds only the in-frame ones, with some missing. The sample shows 140,000 or so clones, 89% of them seen only once. Material for sequencing was blood. The receptors were gathered from a man younger than 45 in good health.

The chain has TRBV12-5 and TRBJ1-2, with 12 bases matching TRBD1. The CDR3 sequence is 16 residues long. The J segment lost 3 bases and the V segment lost 1 base, leaving 3 bases of the junction unmatched. Germline V gene sequence: CDR1 LGHNT, CDR2 FRNRAP. DNA for the CDR3: TGTGCTAGTGGTTTGGCCGGGACAGGGGGCTACTATGGCTACACCTTC. Protein product: CASGLAGTGGYYGYTF.

The genes are TRBV7-2 and TRBJ2-5, with a weak D call TRBD1 (7 bases). V shed 1 base and J shed 4 bases, with 19 bases lying between them. The germline V gene encodes CDR1 SGHTA and CDR2 FQGNSA. The CDR3 is made up of 17 amino acids. The CDR3 here is CASSLDHSRRGRETQYF. DNA of the CDR3: TGTGCCAGCAGCTTAGATCATAGTCGGAGGGGGCGAGAGACCCAGTACTTC. The whole variable domain, remainder taken from reference TRBV7-2 and TRBJ2-5, is GAGVSQSPSNKVTEKGKDVELRCDPISGHTALYWYRQSLGQGLEFLIYFQGNSAPDKSGLPSDRFSAERTGGSVSTLTIQRTQQEDSAVYLCASSLDHSRRGRETQYFGPGTRLLVL.

J is TRBJ2-3 and V is TRBV6-2 or TRBV6-3; no firm D call. The CDR3 runs to 13 residues. CDR1 is MNHEY and CDR2 is SVGEGT in the germline V gene. Deletions cut 6 bases from V and 6 bases from J, with 13 bases between. CDR3 amino acids: CASSVAMADTQYF. DNA of the CDR3: TGTGCCAGCAGCGTGGCGATGGCGGATACGCAGTATTTT.

This clone was seen once. The chain recombines TRBV19 with TRBJ1-4; 9 nucleotides agree with TRBD1. Trimming at V came to 6 bases and at J to 5 bases, leaving 4 bases not matched to a gene. The CDR3 consists of 14 residues. Germline lookup yields CDR1 LNHDA and CDR2 SQIVND (reference sequence). CDR3 nucleotide sequence: TGTGCCAGTAGAAAACAGGGGGCGAATGAAAAACTGTTTTTT. Its translation is CASRKQGANEKLFF.

The chain employs TRBV11-3 and TRBJ2-7, with D unclear. The CDR3 contains 12 residues. V lost 1 base to trimming and J lost 4 bases, with 5 bases between them. Germline V CDR1 and CDR2: SGHNT, YENEEA. CDR3 residues: CASSLGSYEQYF. The DNA for the CDR3 is TGTGCCAGCAGCTTAGGATCGTACGAGCAGTACTTC.

The rearrangement uses TRBV6-1 and TRBJ1-6, with 10 positions matching TRBD1. With 0 bases clipped from V and 9 bases from J, the junction kept 2 bases outside the gene matches. This CDR3 contains 15 residues. Looked up from germline, CDR1 is MNHNS and CDR2 is SASEGT. CDR3: CASSEARTGGSPLHF. For the CDR3, the DNA is TGTGCCAGCAGTGAAGCCAGGACAGGGGGTTCACCCCTCCACTTT.

This CDR3 is CASSSGRDSYNEQFF. Written as DNA, the CDR3 is TGTGCCAGCAGCAGCGGGAGAGACTCCTACAATGAGCAGTTCTTC. The chain uses TRBV9 and TRBJ2-1; 8 bases match TRBD2. The CDR3 totals 15 residues. Germline trimming cut 4 bases from V and 0 bases from J; bases unmatched to any gene: 3. Germline assignment: CDR1 SGDLS and CDR2 YYNGEE. The full variable domain, rest sourced from reference TRBV9 and TRBJ2-1, is DSGVTQTPKHLITATGQRVTLRCSPRSGDLSVYWYQQSLDQGLQFLIQYYNGEERAKGNILERFSAQQFPDLHSELNLSSLELGDSALYFCASSSGRDSYNEQFFGPGTRLTVL.

The chain couples TRBV6-5 to TRBJ2-5, with 10 nucleotides matching TRBD1. Germline CDR1 and CDR2: MNHEY and SVGAGI. This CDR3 has 14 residues. Trimming took 9 bases from V and 5 from J; bases not matched to a gene: 9. The CDR3 here is CASRRGQGWETQYF. CDR3 DNA sequence: TGTGCCAGTCGTCGGGGACAGGGGTGGGAGACCCAGTACTTC.

V gene TRBV27 combines with J gene TRBJ1-5; 9 bases are shared with TRBD1. Germline V gene sequence: CDR1 MNHEY, CDR2 SMNVEV (reference sequence). The CDR3 contains 16 residues. V dropped 0 bases and J dropped 4; count of bases not matched to a gene: 4. This CDR3 reads CASSLSRTGVNQPQHF. The CDR3 DNA is TGTGCCAGCAGTTTATCCCGGACAGGGGTTAATCAGCCCCAGCATTTT.

V gene TRBV25-1 combines with J gene TRBJ2-7, with TRBD2 identical over 13 bases. The CDR3 is 18 residues long. Germline V gives CDR1 MGHDK, CDR2 SYGVNS. The ends lost 1 base at V and 0 bases at J; junction bases unmatched: 6. This chain's CDR3 is CASSESILAGGSSYEQYF. The CDR3, as DNA: TGTGCCAGCAGTGAATCCATACTAGCGGGGGGGAGCTCCTACGAGCAGTACTTC.

J is TRBJ2-7 and V is TRBV6-2 or TRBV6-3; 10 bases align to TRBD1. The V and J ends lost 6 bases and 4 bases, in that order; junction bases with no gene match: 18. Germline CDR1 reads MNHEY; CDR2 reads SVGEGT. This CDR3 contains 18 residues. The CDR3 DNA reads as TGTGCCAGCAGCCTCCTCAGCTCTCCGGGACAGGGGAAGTACGAGCAGTACTTC. Its translation: CASSLLSSPGQGKYEQYF.

The chain links TRBV5-8 to TRBJ1-1, with a tentative D call TRBD1 (6 bases). This CDR3 is 12 amino acids long. Trimming left V 4 bases short and J 6 bases short, with 10 bases between. CDR1 is SGHTS, CDR2 YDEGEE, per germline. The CDR3 loop is CASSTQGPEAFF. CDR3 bases: TGTGCCAGCAGCACACAGGGACCTGAAGCTTTCTTT. The variable domain in full, completed from reference TRBV5-8 and TRBJ1-1, reads EAGVTQSPTHLIKTRGQQATLRCSPISGHTSVYWYQQALGLGLQFLLWYDEGEERNRGNFPPRFSGRQFPNYSSELNVNALELEDSALYLCASSTQGPEAFFGQGTRLTVV.

The rearrangement joins TRBV4-1 to TRBJ2-3; 8 bases line up with TRBD2. CDR3 size: 15 residues. V was clipped by 0 bases and J by 8 bases; unmatched bases: 7. The germline V gene encodes CDR1 MGHRA and CDR2 YSYEKL. The CDR3: CASSQDWSGGGTQYF. CDR3 bases: TGCGCCAGCAGCCAAGATTGGAGCGGGGGTGGTACGCAGTATTTT.

The chain carries TRBV13 and TRBJ2-7; perhaps D is TRBD1 or TRBD2 (6 bases each). Trimming left V 4 bases short and J 2 bases short, with 12 bases between. Germline CDR1 PRHDT, CDR2 FYEKMQ (reference sequence). The CDR3 has 14 amino acids. CDR3 loop: CASSSPGGPYEQYF. The DNA of the CDR3 is TGTGCCAGCAGCTCTCCTGGGGGGCCCTACGAGCAGTACTTC.

The genes are TRBV11-2 and TRBJ2-1; D is tentatively TRBD1 or TRBD2 (5 bases each). V was cut by 1 base and J by 9 bases, with 13 bases left in between. Germline V CDR1 and CDR2: SGHAT, FQNNGV. The CDR3 contains 14 residues. CDR3 sequence: CASSLGSWGFEQFF. Written as DNA, the CDR3 is TGTGCCAGCAGCTTAGGATCTTGGGGGTTTGAGCAGTTCTTC.

This sequence joins TRBV12-3 or TRBV12-4 and TRBJ1-1; the D gene is possibly TRBD1 (5 bases). The CDR3 has 13 residues. Trimming cost V 4 bases and J 3 bases, with 9 bases left between them. CDR3 sequence reads: CASSSTAYTEAFF. CDR3 coding DNA: TGTGCCAGCAGTTCGACAGCCTACACTGAAGCTTTCTTT.

J is TRBJ2-2 and V is TRBV9; D ambiguous. Germline CDR1 is SGDLS and CDR2 is YYNGEE. Trimming pared 4 bases from V and 6 bases from J, leaving 7 bases between. The CDR3 is made up of 12 amino acids. CDR3 nucleotide sequence: TGTGCCAGCAGCCTCGGCTCCGGGGAGCTGTTTTTT. This encodes CASSLGSGELFF. Filled out from reference TRBV9 and TRBJ2-2, the complete variable domain reads DSGVTQTPKHLITATGQRVTLRCSPRSGDLSVYWYQQSLDQGLQFLIQYYNGEERAKGNILERFSAQQFPDLHSELNLSSLELGDSALYFCASSLGSGELFFGEGSRLTVL.

With regard to this clone: Other nucleotide sequences from this sample produce the same CDR3. This chain connects TRBV19 to TRBJ2-1, with D unresolved. The germline V gene encodes CDR1 LNHDA and CDR2 SQIVND (reference sequence). CDR3 length: 12 amino acids. V lost 1 base and J 9 bases, leaving 7 bases between the germline ends. The CDR3 sequence: CASSIVGGEQFF. The CDR3 coding sequence is TGTGCCAGTAGTATAGTGGGCGGTGAGCAGTTCTTC.

The chain links TRBV28 to TRBJ2-7, with TRBD1 matching over 11 bases. Germline V lookup: CDR1 MDHEN, CDR2 SYDVKM. V shed 3 bases and J 5 bases; nucleotides not matched to a gene: 12. The CDR3 length is 17 residues. CDR3 nucleotides: TGTGCCAGCAGTTTGAGGACAGGGGGCATAGGGGCGCACGAGCAGTACTTC. Protein sequence: CASSLRTGGIGAHEQYF.

The chain employs TRBV6-2 or TRBV6-3 and TRBJ1-5; D uncertain. CDR1 is MNHEY, CDR2 SVGEGT, per germline. V dropped 2 bases and J dropped 12 bases, with 8 bases sitting between them. The CDR3 has 11 amino acids. The CDR3, as DNA: TGTGCCAGCAGTTACGGGATGGACCAGCATTTT. This gives the protein CASSYGMDQHF.

The chain has TRBV7-8 and TRBJ2-2, with D uncertain. There are 16 residues in the CDR3. Germline V lookup: CDR1 SGHVS, CDR2 FQNEAQ. The V and J ends lost 5 bases and 0 bases respectively, with 13 bases between them. Here the CDR3 DNA reads TGTGCCAGCAGCGGCTCATCCCCCGCGAACACCGGGGAGCTGTTTTTT. It translates to CASSGSSPANTGELFF.

The rearrangement uses TRBV7-2 and TRBJ2-5, with D perhaps TRBD1 (6 bases). The germline V gene encodes CDR1 SGHTA and CDR2 FQGNSA. The V end lost 5 bases, the J end lost 0 bases, and 13 bases lay between the germline ends. CDR3 length: 15 amino acids. Written as DNA, the CDR3 is TGTGCCAGCAGCCCTTTGGGACACTACCAAGAGACCCAGTACTTC. Translating gives CASSPLGHYQETQYF. Filled out from reference TRBV7-2 and TRBJ2-5, the complete variable domain reads GAGVSQSPSNKVTEKGKDVELRCDPISGHTALYWYRQSLGQGLEFLIYFQGNSAPDKSGLPSDRFSAERTGGSVSTLTIQRTQQEDSAVYLCASSPLGHYQETQYFGPGTRLLVL.

The rearrangement joins TRBV30 to TRBJ2-1; 9 bases map to TRBD2. CDR3 size: 13 residues. Germline values: CDR1 GTSNPN, CDR2 SVGIG (reference sequence). Losses at the gene ends were 2 bases for V and 9 bases for J; bases not matched to a gene: 5. The CDR3 here is CAWSSLAGREQFF. The CDR3 DNA reads as TGTGCCTGGAGTAGTCTAGCGGGACGTGAGCAGTTCTTC.

This clone is a singleton in its sample. The chain links TRBV5-4 to TRBJ2-2, with a possible D match to TRBD1 (5 bases). The CDR3 has 15 amino acids. Germline CDR1 and CDR2: SGHNT and YYREEE (reference sequence). Trimming removed 0 bases at V and 6 bases at J, with 12 bases between. CDR3 amino acids: CASSLEGRGPGELFF. The DNA of the CDR3 is TGTGCCAGCAGCTTGGAGGGTAGGGGCCCCGGGGAGCTGTTTTTT.

The chain carries TRBV5-4 and TRBJ1-2; perhaps TRBD1 as D (5 bases). This CDR3 contains 16 residues. CDR1 and CDR2 (germline): SGHNT, YYREEE (reference sequence). V lost 0 bases and J 0 bases, leaving 12 bases between the germline ends. In DNA form, the CDR3 reads TGTGCCAGCAGCTTGGCCTCGGGACGAACTAACTATGGCTACACCTTC. Amino acids: CASSLASGRTNYGYTF.

This chain joins TRBV3-1 (or the pseudogene TRBV3-2) and TRBJ1-3, with D perhaps TRBD1 (5 bases). V lost 4 bases to trimming and J lost 7 bases, with 14 bases between them. The CDR3 runs 14 residues. Germline values: CDR1 LGHDT, CDR2 YNNKEL (reference sequence). The CDR3 loop is CASSPLGGGNTIYF. DNA for the CDR3: TGTGCCAGCAGCCCCCTTGGGGGAGGGAACACCATATATTTT.

The rearrangement links TRBV19 to TRBJ2-1; 11 positions match TRBD2. The CDR3 has 16 amino acids. Germline trimming cut 6 bases from V and 6 bases from J; bases unmatched to any gene: 10. CDR1 is LNHDA, CDR2 SQIVND, per germline (reference sequence). The chain's CDR3 is CASRITLAGGLNEQFF. The CDR3 DNA reads as TGTGCCAGTAGAATTACCCTAGCGGGGGGTCTCAATGAGCAGTTCTTC.

This chain joins TRBV27 and TRBJ2-5, with D hard to call. Between the trimmed V and J ends, which lost 2 bases and 7 bases, there was a span of 14 bases. Germline V lookup: CDR1 MNHEY, CDR2 SMNVEV (reference sequence). This CDR3 is built from 14 residues. The DNA for the CDR3 is TGTGCCAGCAGTTTAGGGAATCGAGGCGGGACCCAGTACTTC. It translates to CASSLGNRGGTQYF.

This sequence joins TRBV4-3 and TRBJ2-5, with D maybe TRBD2 (6 bases). Deletions cut 0 bases from V and 7 bases from J, with 15 bases between. The CDR3 sequence is 15 residues long. Germline assignment: CDR1 LGHNA and CDR2 YSLEER. In DNA form, the CDR3 reads TGCGCCAGCAGCCAAGATCCAGCCGGGGGTGGGACCCAGTACTTC. Amino acid sequence: CASSQDPAGGGTQYF.